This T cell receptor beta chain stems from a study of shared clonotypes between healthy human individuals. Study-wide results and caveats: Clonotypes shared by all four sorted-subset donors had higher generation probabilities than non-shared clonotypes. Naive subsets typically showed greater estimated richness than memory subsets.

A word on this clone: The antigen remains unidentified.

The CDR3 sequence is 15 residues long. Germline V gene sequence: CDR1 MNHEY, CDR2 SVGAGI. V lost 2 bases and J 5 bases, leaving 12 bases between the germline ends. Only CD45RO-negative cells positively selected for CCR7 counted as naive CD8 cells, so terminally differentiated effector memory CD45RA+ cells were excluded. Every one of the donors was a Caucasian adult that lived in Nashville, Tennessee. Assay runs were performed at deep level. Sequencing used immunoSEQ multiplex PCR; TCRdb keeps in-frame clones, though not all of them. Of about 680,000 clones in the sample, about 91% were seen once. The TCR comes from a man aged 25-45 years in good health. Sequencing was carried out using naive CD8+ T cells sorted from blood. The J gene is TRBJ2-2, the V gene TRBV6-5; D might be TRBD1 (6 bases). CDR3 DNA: TGTGCCAGCAGTTACGAACAGGGTGGTACCGGGGAGCTGTTTTTT. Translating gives CASSYEQGGTGELFF.